A single sample is the source of the 11 T cell receptor beta chains below, sequenced in a study of tissue T cells after allogeneic stem cell transplantation. This sample's time point: mouse harvest day 7 after allogeneic transplant. Tail vein injection delivered 10^7 T-cell-depleted bone marrow cells and 10^6 splenic CD5+ T cells. Sequencing was performed with immunoSEQ multiplex PCR; in TCRdb, only in-frame clones are kept and a portion is missing. The table includes about 1,400 clones, around 50% detected once. What was sequenced was liver tissue. These TCRs come from a female BALB/c mouse given C57BL/6 T cells with graft-versus-host disease after an allogeneic hematopoietic cell transplant.

Remarks on this clone: Gene names refer to mouse genes. The read ends 1 residue early relative to the CDR3; the germline J gene fills the gap. This chain joins TRBV26 and TRBJ1-1; D possibly corresponds to TRBD1 (5 bases). Germline V gene lookup returns CDR1 KGHPV and CDR2 FQNQEV (reference sequence). The CDR3 is 13 residues long. With 2 bases removed from V and 1 base from J, the gap between germline ends came to 5 bases. The CDR3 reads CASSLGQNTEVFF. CDR3 DNA, as far as it was read: TGTGCCAGCAGTCTGGGACAAAACACAGAAGTCTTC.

With respect to this clone: Gene labels here are mouse ones. Read sequence stops 1 residue before the CDR3 end, and the germline J gene provides the missing end. The rearrangement uses TRBV24 and TRBJ1-2; a possible D gene is TRBD1 (6 bases). V gave up 6 bases and J gave up 3 bases, with 14 bases separating them. The CDR3 spans 14 residues. Germline V lookup: CDR1 KGHTA, CDR2 FRNEEI. The covered CDR3 bases are TGTGCCAGCAGCCCCAGGGGACGGGACTCCGACTACACC. It is translated as CASSPRGRDSDYT. The entire CDR3 sequence reads CASSPRGRDSDYTF.

About this clone: Gene names follow the mouse nomenclature. The read gets to within 1 residue of the CDR3 end, and the germline J gene fills in the rest. The chain carries TRBV26 and TRBJ1-3; D unclear. V was pared by 2 bases and J by 0 bases, with 2 bases between. The CDR3 runs to 13 residues. Per the germline V gene, CDR1 is KGHPV and CDR2 is FQNQEV (reference sequence). CDR3 bases read: TGTGCCAGCAGTCTGGATTCTGGAAATACGCTCTAT. Amino acid sequence: CASSLDSGNTLY. The whole CDR3 region reads CASSLDSGNTLYF.

Regarding this clone: Mouse names are used for the genes. The CDR3 here is CASRLGYAEQFF. Partial CDR3 DNA: TGTGCCAGCCGACTGGGTTATGCTGAGCAGTTC. The chain recombines TRBV12-1 with TRBJ2-1; 7 bases agree with TRBD2. Read coverage stops 1 residue before the CDR3 terminus; the germline J gene supplies the remainder. This CDR3 spans 12 amino acids. With 6 bases clipped from V and 4 bases from J, the junction kept 2 bases outside the gene matches. Germline V gene sequence: CDR1 SGHSN, CDR2 HYEKVE.

Concerning this clone: Gene and germline names: mouse. With the read ending 1 residue before the CDR3 end, the germline J gene is used to fill in that end. The chain combines TRBV13-2 with TRBJ2-5; 8 nucleotides line up with TRBD2. Looked up from germline, CDR1 is NNHNN and CDR2 is SYGAGS (reference sequence). The CDR3 is 13 amino acids. V shed 5 bases, J shed 4 bases, and the junction held 3 bases outside the gene matches. Partial CDR3 DNA: TGTGCCAGCGGCCAGACTGGGGAAGACACCCAGTAC. This gives the protein CASGQTGEDTQY. The CDR3 in its entirety is CASGQTGEDTQYF.

Remarks on this clone: The germline and genes are mouse ones. The read ends 1 residue shy of where the CDR3 ends; the end is completed using the germline J gene. This chain joins TRBV16 and TRBJ2-7; D not certain. The germline gives CDR1 SGHSA, CDR2 FRNQAP. The CDR3 loop spans 12 amino acids. Trimming stripped 0 bases from V and 4 bases from J, with 4 bases between. The CDR3 loop reads CASSLDRYEQYF. CDR3 DNA, as far as it was read: TGTGCAAGCAGCTTAGACAGGTATGAACAGTAC.

This clone was found a few times. Gene and germline names: mouse. The CDR3 extends 1 residue past the end of the read, so its final part is completed from the germline J gene. The chain has TRBV13-1 and TRBJ2-7; 10 bases map to TRBD1. Looked up from germline, CDR1 is NSHNY and CDR2 is SYGAGN. This CDR3 is 15 amino acids long. V dropped 3 bases and J dropped 1; count of bases not matched to a gene: 4. Partial CDR3 DNA: TGTGCCAGCAGTGTCCCGGACAGGGGGTCCTATGAACAGTAC. Amino acids: CASSVPDRGSYEQY. The entire CDR3 protein is CASSVPDRGSYEQYF.

Concerning this clone: Here the gene names and germline are mouse. From the germline J gene comes the end of the CDR3, since the read stops 1 residue before it. The chain couples TRBV26 to TRBJ1-1; possible D gene TRBD1, 6 bases. The CDR3 is 12 residues long. The germline V gene has CDR1 KGHPV and CDR2 FQNQEV (reference sequence). The V end lost 6 bases, the J end lost 3 bases, and 8 bases lay between the germline ends. The DNA read from the CDR3 is TGTGCCAGCAGAAGGGGGTACACAGAAGTCTTC. It specifies CASRRGYTEVF. The whole CDR3 sequence reads CASRRGYTEVFF.

For this clone: Genes and germline come from the mouse. The read ends 1 residue shy of where the CDR3 ends; the end is completed using the germline J gene. V usage is TRBV24 and J usage is TRBJ2-7; 7 bases are a match to TRBD1. V trimming: 5 bases; J trimming: 0 bases; junction bases outside the gene matches: 10. The CDR3 length is 16 residues. Germline loops: CDR1 KGHTA, CDR2 FRNEEI. CDR3 residues: CASSIRGSRSSYEQYF. The CDR3 DNA, read in part, is TGTGCCAGCAGTATCAGGGGGTCTAGGAGCTCCTATGAACAGTAC.

Regarding this clone: All gene names here are mouse names. Sequencing ends 1 residue short of the CDR3 end; the germline J gene provides the rest. The V gene is TRBV16, the J gene TRBJ2-4; D ambiguous. The CDR3 runs 15 residues. V was pared by 0 bases and J by 0 bases, with 7 bases between. Germline V lookup: CDR1 SGHSA, CDR2 FRNQAP. CDR3 bases read: TGTGCAAGCAGCTTAGAGGGTGAGAGTCAAAACACCTTGTAC. This gives the protein CASSLEGESQNTLY. In full, the CDR3 is CASSLEGESQNTLYF.

This clone was recorded a few times. Here the gene names and germline are mouse. The read is 1 residue too short to cover the CDR3 end, so that end is filled in from the germline J gene. The rearrangement links TRBV5 to TRBJ2-3, with 11 nucleotides matching TRBD2. The CDR3 consists of 16 residues. Germline V lookup: CDR1 LGHNA, CDR2 YNLKQL (reference sequence). Germline trimming cut 0 bases from V and 4 bases from J; bases unmatched to any gene: 3. The CDR3 DNA, read in part, is TGTGCCAGCAGCCAAGAGGGGACTGGGGGTTCAGAAACGCTGTAT. It is translated as CASSQEGTGGSETLY. The entire CDR3 reads CASSQEGTGGSETLYF.